This passage covers 16 T cell receptor beta chains from one sample sequenced in a study of beta chain features in type 1 diabetes. Study-level results: Among all four CD4+ subsets, Type 1 diabetes patients had TCRB CDR3s that were moderately but significantly shorter.

For these TCRs, the target antigens are not known. The study reverse transcribed the entire isolated RNA, so it sequenced expressed TCRB transcripts. TCRdb's table, derived via immunoSEQ multiplex PCR, lists solely in-frame clones and lacks some. The profile covers 400,000 or so clones, with approximately 12% appearing a single time and approximately 0.01% taken by the ten largest. Sequences were obtained from naive CD4+ T cells from blood. These receptors were collected from a woman under 30 with type 1 diabetes.

A few counts support this clone. V is TRBV28 and J is TRBJ1-5; D may be TRBD1 (5 bases). V was pared by 6 bases and J by 10 bases, with 13 bases between. Germline CDR1 reads MDHEN; CDR2 reads SYDVKM. CDR3 length: 12 amino acids. CDR3 amino acids: CASRTPGSPQHF. The CDR3 coding sequence is TGTGCCAGCAGAACACCAGGGTCACCCCAGCATTTT.

The V and J genes are TRBV29-1 and TRBJ2-5; D might be TRBD2 (5 bases). Looked up from germline, CDR1 is SQVTM and CDR2 is ANQGSEA. CDR3 length: 14 amino acids. V was pared by 0 bases and J by 5 bases, with 13 bases between. The CDR3 DNA reads TGCAGCGTTGAAGACGCGGGTGGCTCGGAGACCCAGTACTTC. Translation: CSVEDAGGSETQYF.

This clone turned up a few times. The V gene is TRBV15, the J gene TRBJ2-2; 9 bases agree with TRBD1. CDR1 is LNHNV and CDR2 is YYDKDF in the germline V gene (reference sequence). V was pared by 5 bases and J by 4 bases, with 5 bases of the junction left unmatched. The length of the CDR3 is 15 residues. The CDR3 spells CATSGDRVGTGELFF. The CDR3 region has the DNA TGTGCCACCAGCGGGGACAGGGTCGGCACCGGGGAGCTGTTTTTT.

The sample holds a few counts of this clone. The genes are TRBV5-1 and TRBJ2-2; TRBD1 might be the D (5 bases). This CDR3 contains 14 residues. Between the trimmed V and J ends, which lost 0 bases and 7 bases, there was a span of 10 bases. Germline values: CDR1 SGHRS, CDR2 YFSETQ. CDR3 in amino acids: CASSLDLGVGELFF. The CDR3 DNA is TGCGCCAGCAGCTTGGATTTAGGGGTCGGGGAGCTGTTTTTT.

J is TRBJ1-5 and V is TRBV28; TRBD1 matches 7 bases. V was pared by 6 bases and J by 3 bases, with 8 bases of the junction left unmatched. The CDR3 contains 15 residues. Germline CDR1 MDHEN, CDR2 SYDVKM. CDR3 loop: CASRPRTGHNQPQHF. The CDR3 nucleotides read TGTGCCAGCAGACCCAGGACAGGACACAATCAGCCCCAGCATTTT.

This clone was detected a few times. The V gene is TRBV5-4, the J gene TRBJ1-2, with 11 bases matching TRBD1. Germline trimming cut 4 bases from V and 4 bases from J; bases unmatched to any gene: 9. This CDR3 has 16 residues. Germline-derived CDR1 and CDR2 are SGHNT and YYREEE (reference sequence). The CDR3 loop is CASSLKDRGHGYGYTF. CDR3 DNA: TGTGCCAGCAGCCTGAAGGACAGGGGGCATGGCTATGGCTACACCTTC.

The chain employs TRBV7-2 and TRBJ2-5; D ambiguous. The CDR3 sequence is 13 residues long. Trimming pared 4 bases from V and 5 bases from J, leaving 11 bases between. Germline values: CDR1 SGHTA, CDR2 FQGNSA. CDR3 DNA: TGTGCCAGCAGCTGGAGACTCTCGGAGACCCAGTACTTC. Protein: CASSWRLSETQYF.

The J gene is TRBJ2-1, the V gene TRBV7-2, with D uncertain. Trimming removed 5 bases from V and 5 bases from J, with 7 bases in between. This CDR3 has 12 residues. Germline V gives CDR1 SGHTA, CDR2 FQGNSA. CDR3 sequence reads: CASSLYDNEQFF. Written as DNA, the CDR3 is TGTGCCAGCAGCCTCTATGACAATGAGCAGTTCTTC.

This clone was counted only a few times. CDR3 in amino acids: CASSLGPRTGAIQETQYF. In DNA, the CDR3 is TGTGCCAGCAGCTTAGGTCCCCGGACAGGAGCTATCCAAGAGACCCAGTACTTC. The chain links TRBV7-2 to TRBJ2-5, with 7 positions matching TRBD1. The junction had 12 bases not matched to a gene; V was cut back by 1 base and J by 1 base. This CDR3 contains 18 residues. Germline CDR1 reads SGHTA; CDR2 reads FQGNSA.

This clone appeared once. The genes are TRBV29-1 and TRBJ1-1; D gene unclear. Germline lookup yields CDR1 SQVTM and CDR2 ANQGSEA. The V end was cut by 5 bases, the J end by 0 bases, with 7 bases between. CDR3 size: 12 residues. CDR3 nucleotides: TGCAGCGTTAGAACACTGAACACTGAAGCTTTCTTT. Translation gives CSVRTLNTEAFF. Using reference TRBV29-1 and TRBJ1-1 for the parts outside the CDR3, the full variable domain is SAVISQKPSRDICQRGTSLTIQCQVDSQVTMMFWYRQQPGQSLTLIATANQGSEATYESGFVIDKFPISRPNLTFSTLTVSNMSPEDSSIYLCSVRTLNTEAFFGQGTRLTVV.

The chain is built from TRBV6-5 and TRBJ2-3, with D maybe TRBD2 (5 bases). This CDR3 comprises 15 residues. V dropped 7 bases and J dropped 9 bases, with 23 bases sitting between them. Germline-derived CDR1 and CDR2 are MNHEY and SVGAGI. DNA of the CDR3: TGTGCCAGCACCCCCGGTAGCGCACAGATAGGGACGCAGTATTTT. Its translation is CASTPGSAQIGTQYF.

This rearrangement joins TRBV28 to TRBJ1-2; no clear D. CDR1 and CDR2 (germline): MDHEN, SYDVKM. This CDR3 comprises 13 residues. V shed 6 bases and J shed 5 bases, with 13 bases lying between them. The chain's CDR3 is CASSSGGLYGYTF. The CDR3 region has the DNA TGTGCCAGCAGCTCGGGAGGCTTATATGGCTACACCTTC.

This clone has only a few counts. J is TRBJ1-1 and V is TRBV7-9, with TRBD1 identical over 7 bases. The CDR3 extends over 14 amino acids. Trimming cost V 5 bases and J 1 base; bases outside gene matches: 4. Germline values: CDR1 SEHNR, CDR2 FQNEAQ (reference sequence). Here the CDR3 reads CASSPGTENTEAFF. CDR3 nucleotides: TGTGCCAGCAGCCCCGGGACAGAGAACACTGAAGCTTTCTTT.

V is TRBV2 and J is TRBJ1-2; D gene uncertain. The CDR3 length is 13 residues. V lost 3 bases and J lost 4, with 9 bases in between. CDR1 SNHLY and CDR2 FYNNEI come from the germline V gene. CDR3 DNA: TGTGCCAGCAGTGACCGGGAGAGCTATGGCTACACCTTC. Amino acids: CASSDRESYGYTF.

The CDR3 nucleotides read TGTGCCAGCAGCCACTCCGGGTTCCCTACGAGGGAGCAGTACTTC. Its protein product is CASSHSGFPTREQYF. The genes are TRBV14 and TRBJ2-7; D ambiguous. The CDR3 extends over 15 amino acids. The ends were cut back, 3 bases at V and 7 bases at J, with 19 bases in the middle. Looked up from germline, CDR1 is SGHDN and CDR2 is FVKESK.

The chain couples TRBV2 to TRBJ1-6; 7 bases agree with TRBD1. The CDR3 consists of 14 residues. With V trimmed by 9 bases and J by 7 bases, 9 bases remained unmatched. Germline values: CDR1 SNHLY, CDR2 FYNNEI. In DNA form, the CDR3 reads TGTGCCAGTTCGAGGGGGCTAGGGAATTCACCCCTCCACTTT. It yields the protein CASSRGLGNSPLHF.